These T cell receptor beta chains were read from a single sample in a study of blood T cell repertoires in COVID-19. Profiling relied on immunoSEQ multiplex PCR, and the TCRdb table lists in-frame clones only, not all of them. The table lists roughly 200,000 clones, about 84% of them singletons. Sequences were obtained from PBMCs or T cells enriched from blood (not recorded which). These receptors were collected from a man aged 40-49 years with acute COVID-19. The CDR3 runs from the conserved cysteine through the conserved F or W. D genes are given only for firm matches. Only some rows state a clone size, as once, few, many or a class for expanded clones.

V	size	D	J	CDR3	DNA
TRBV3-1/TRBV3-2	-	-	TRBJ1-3	CASSRSSSGNTIYF	TGTGCCAGCAGCAGGAGCAGCTCTGGAAACACCATATATTTT
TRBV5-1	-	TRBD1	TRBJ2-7	CASSLGLGTGAYEQYF	TGCGCCAGCAGCTTGGGGTTGGGGACAGGGGCATACGAGCAGTACTTC
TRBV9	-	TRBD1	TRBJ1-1	CASSATGGHTEAFF	TGTGCCAGCAGCGCAACAGGGGGGCACACTGAAGCTTTCTTT
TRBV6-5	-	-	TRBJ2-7	CASKRNTGSYEQYF	TGTGCCAGCAAGAGGAACACGGGCTCCTACGAGCAGTACTTC
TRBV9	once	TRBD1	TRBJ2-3	CASSDGGTGLTDTQYF	TGTGCCAGCAGCGATGGGGGGACAGGGTTAACAGATACGCAGTATTTT
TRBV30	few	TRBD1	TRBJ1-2	CAWRPGGGTHGYTF	TGTGCCTGGAGACCAGGGGGCGGTACGCATGGCTACACCTTC
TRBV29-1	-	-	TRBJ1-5	CSVEGTNEDQPQHF	TGCAGCGTTGAAGGGACAAACGAGGATCAGCCCCAGCATTTT
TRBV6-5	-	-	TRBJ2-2	CASSYSTTVGELFF	TGTGCCAGCAGTTACTCGACTACGGTCGGGGAGCTGTTTTTT
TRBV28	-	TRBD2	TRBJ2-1	CASSLPTSGRYNEQFF	TGTGCCAGCAGTTTACCGACTAGCGGGAGGTACAATGAGCAGTTCTTC
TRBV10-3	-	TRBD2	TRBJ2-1	CAISEWTSGRNEQFF	TGTGCCATCAGTGAATGGACTAGCGGGAGGAATGAGCAGTTCTTC
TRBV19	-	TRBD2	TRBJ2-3	CASKHVGELAGVPDTQYF	TGTGCCAGTAAACATGTAGGTGAATTAGCGGGAGTTCCAGATACGCAGTATTTT
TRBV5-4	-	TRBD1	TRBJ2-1	CASSPPGQGARNEQFF	TGTGCCAGCAGCCCGCCGGGACAGGGGGCGCGGAATGAGCAGTTCTTC
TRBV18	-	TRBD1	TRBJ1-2	CASSPGQDAGYTF	TGTGCCAGCTCACCAGGACAGGATGCTGGCTACACCTTC
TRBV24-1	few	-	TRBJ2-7	CATSDLGPSGQRRYEQYF	TGTGCCACCAGTGATTTAGGCCCCTCGGGACAAAGACGCTACGAGCAGTACTTC
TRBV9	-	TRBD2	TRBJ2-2	CASSVAISGGYTGELFF	TGTGCCAGCAGCGTAGCTATTTCGGGAGGGTACACCGGGGAGCTGTTTTTT
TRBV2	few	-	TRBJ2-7	CASGTYTYEQYF	TGTGCCAGCGGGACTTATACCTACGAGCAGTACTTC
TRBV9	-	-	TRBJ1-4	CASSGASEKLFF	TGTGCCAGCAGCGGGGCCTCGGAAAAACTGTTTTTT
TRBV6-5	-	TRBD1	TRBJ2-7	CASPGQEVSSYEQYF	TGTGCCAGCCCAGGACAGGAGGTTAGCTCCTACGAGCAGTACTTC
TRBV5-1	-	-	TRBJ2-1	CASSLGDTSEQFF	TGCGCCAGCAGCTTGGGGGACACTTCCGAGCAGTTCTTC
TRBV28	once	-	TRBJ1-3	CASSEGYRVGNTIYF	TGTGCCAGCAGCGAGGGTTACCGTGTCGGAAACACCATATATTTT
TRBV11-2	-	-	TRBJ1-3	CASSPGANTIYF	TGTGCCAGCAGCCCAGGGGCGAACACCATATATTTT
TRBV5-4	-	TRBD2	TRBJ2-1	CASALAGGGGNEQFF	TGTGCCAGCGCCTTAGCGGGAGGAGGGGGCAATGAGCAGTTCTTC
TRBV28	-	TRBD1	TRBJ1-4	CASSPAGTGTNEKLFF	TGTGCCAGCAGTCCGGCCGGGACAGGGACTAATGAAAAACTGTTTTTT
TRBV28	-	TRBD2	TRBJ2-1	CASRGSGIQYNEQFF	TGTGCCAGCAGGGGTAGCGGGATCCAATACAATGAGCAGTTCTTC
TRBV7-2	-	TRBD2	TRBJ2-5	CASSLGGGRGVKTQYF	TGTGCCAGCAGCTTAGGCGGCGGGAGGGGGGTTAAGACCCAGTACTTC
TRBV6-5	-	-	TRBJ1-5	CASSSTFSRLDQPQHF	TGTGCCAGCAGTTCGACGTTTTCTAGGCTTGATCAGCCCCAGCATTTT